This T cell receptor beta chain was retrieved from a study of cytomegalovirus exposure and HLA in healthy donors. Broader study findings: It is likely that the observed cluster of highly shared sequence variants was a sequencing artifact. Three chains tied to CMV proved CMV antigen-specific in vitro. TCR beta sequences reportedly predicted the HLA-A and HLA-B alleles of most subjects accurately. Most TCR beta V segments were productive about 90% or about 30% of the time in an earlier analysis.

Regarding this clone: Its antigen is undetermined.

The CDR3 runs 13 residues. Germline CDR1 reads MNHEY; CDR2 reads SVGAGI. The V and J ends lost 3 bases and 8 bases, in that order; junction bases with no gene match: 4. A multiplex PCR was run with 60 Vbeta primers and 13 Jbeta primers. Clones were sequenced by immunoSEQ multiplex PCR, and TCRdb holds only the in-frame ones, with some missing. Of some 250,000 clones listed, over 80% are singletons. The gene calls are TRBV6-5 and TRBJ2-4; 7 bases line up with TRBD2. The clonotype was recovered from a woman in her thirties or forties in good health and CMV-seropositive. Material for sequencing was PBMCs. The CDR3 sequence is CASSYLGGDIQYF. Here the CDR3 DNA reads TGTGCCAGCAGTTATTTGGGAGGGGACATTCAGTACTTC.